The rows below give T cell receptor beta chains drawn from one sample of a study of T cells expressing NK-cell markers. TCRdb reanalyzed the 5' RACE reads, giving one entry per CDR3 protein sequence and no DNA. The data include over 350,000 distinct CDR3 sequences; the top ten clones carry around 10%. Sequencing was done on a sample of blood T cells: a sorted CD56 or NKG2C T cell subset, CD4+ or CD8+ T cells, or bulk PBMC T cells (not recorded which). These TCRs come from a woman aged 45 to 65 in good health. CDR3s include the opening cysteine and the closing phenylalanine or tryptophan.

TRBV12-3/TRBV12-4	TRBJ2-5	CASSLGGTGGAETQYF
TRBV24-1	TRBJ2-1	CATSDFAGTGENEQFF
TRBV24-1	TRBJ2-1	CATSPGASLGNEQFF
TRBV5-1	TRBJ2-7	CASSPRQRAYEQYF
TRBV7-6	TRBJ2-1	CASSLGEGGFAHNEQFF
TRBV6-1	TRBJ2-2	CASSDPSRSSIGELFF
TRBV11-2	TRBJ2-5	CASSLFRGGTLEETQYF
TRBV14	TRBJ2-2	CASSKRQANTGELFF
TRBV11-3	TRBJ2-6	CASSLMAGFSGANVLTF
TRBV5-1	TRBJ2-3	CASSLTTSGRVFDTQYF
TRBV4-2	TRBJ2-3	CASSQVVYRDTQYF
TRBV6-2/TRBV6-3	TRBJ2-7	CASRVGVSYEQYF
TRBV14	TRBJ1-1	CASSQAGGGEAFF
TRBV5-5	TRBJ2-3	CASSFAETSSGDTQYF
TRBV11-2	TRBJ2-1	CASSSGLAGGRGRNEQFF
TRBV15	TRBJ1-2	CATSKTGDYGYTF
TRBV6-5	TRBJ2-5	CATRSAGRGETQYF
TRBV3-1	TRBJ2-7	CASSQISEQYF
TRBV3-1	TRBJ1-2	CASSQKGHYGYTF
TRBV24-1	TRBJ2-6	CATSGLSGDSGANVLTF
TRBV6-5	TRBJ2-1	CASSYWATSGTYNEQFF
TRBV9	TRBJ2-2	CASSGGLAGGGNTGELFF
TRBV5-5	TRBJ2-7	CASSSGQGFSYEQYF
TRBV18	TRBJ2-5	CASSTGTAGETQYF
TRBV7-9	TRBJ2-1	CASSSLGRYNEQFF
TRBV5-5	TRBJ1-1	CASSLTDPNTEAFF
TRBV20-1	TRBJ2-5	CSASVPGWRETQYF
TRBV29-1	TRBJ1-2	CSVEAGRRGYGYTF
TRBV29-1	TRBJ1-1	CSVVWTGGAFF
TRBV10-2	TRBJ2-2	CASRISPITGELFF
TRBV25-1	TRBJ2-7	CASTPDREVEQYF
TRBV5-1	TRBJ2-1	CASSPTGRHPDEQFF
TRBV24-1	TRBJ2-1	CATSGDFRNEQFF
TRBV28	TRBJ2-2	CASSFGAGELFF
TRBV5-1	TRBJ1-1	CASSLAQTANTEAFF
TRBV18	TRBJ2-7	CASSPLLAPYEQYF
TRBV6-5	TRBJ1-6	CASSYSVAANSPLHF
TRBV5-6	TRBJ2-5	CASSLTGGLQETQYF
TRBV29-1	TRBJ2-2	CSGALAGGWTGELFF
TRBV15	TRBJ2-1	CATSSAAGPYNEQFF
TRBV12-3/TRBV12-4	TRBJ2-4	CASSLDGRPENIQYF
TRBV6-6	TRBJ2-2	CASKPDFVTGELFF
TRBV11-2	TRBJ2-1	CASSLALANEQFF
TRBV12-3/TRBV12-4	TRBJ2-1	CASSLPIRARAGNEQFF